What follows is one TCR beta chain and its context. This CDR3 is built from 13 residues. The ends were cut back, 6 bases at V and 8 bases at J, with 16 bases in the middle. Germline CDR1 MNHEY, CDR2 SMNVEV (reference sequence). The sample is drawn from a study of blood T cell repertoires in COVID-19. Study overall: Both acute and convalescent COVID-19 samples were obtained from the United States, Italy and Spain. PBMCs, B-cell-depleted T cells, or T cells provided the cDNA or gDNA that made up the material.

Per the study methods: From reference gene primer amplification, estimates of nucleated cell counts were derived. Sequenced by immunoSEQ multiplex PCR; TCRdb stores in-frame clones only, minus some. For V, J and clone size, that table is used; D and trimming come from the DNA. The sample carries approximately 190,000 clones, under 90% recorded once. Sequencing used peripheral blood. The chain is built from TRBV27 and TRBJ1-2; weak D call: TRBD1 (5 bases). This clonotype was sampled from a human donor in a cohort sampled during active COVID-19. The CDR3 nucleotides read TGTGCCAGCAGGAGGGTCGGGGGGAAGGGCTACACCTTC. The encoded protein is CASRRVGGKGYTF.